Each of the 21 T cell receptor beta chains below was sequenced from the same sample in a study of blood T cell repertoires in COVID-19. Sequencing used immunoSEQ multiplex PCR; TCRdb keeps in-frame clones, though not all of them. The sample contains roughly 170,000 clones, around 83% of which appear only once. Input material: peripheral blood. The receptors originated from a woman aged 45-65 years with COVID-19, enrolled during active disease.

This clone came up many times. The chain has TRBV30 and TRBJ1-2; 10 bases fit TRBD1. This CDR3 has 14 residues. Losses at the gene ends were 7 bases for V and 4 bases for J; bases not matched to a gene: 9. In germline, CDR1 is GTSNPN, CDR2 SVGIG (reference sequence). The CDR3 is CALGTGDTLYGYTF. CDR3 DNA: TGTGCCTTAGGGACAGGGGATACTCTCTATGGCTACACCTTC.

This chain uses TRBV27 with TRBJ2-7; D is possibly TRBD2 (5 bases). The germline V gene has CDR1 MNHEY and CDR2 SMNVEV (reference sequence). The CDR3 spans 16 residues. The ends were cut back, 0 bases at V and 4 bases at J, with 16 bases in the middle. The CDR3 loop reads CASSLSFWGAIYEQYF. Written as DNA, the CDR3 is TGTGCCAGCAGTTTATCGTTCTGGGGAGCGATTTACGAGCAGTACTTC.

This sequence joins TRBV4-1 and TRBJ2-3; 7 bases agree with TRBD1. This CDR3 contains 13 residues. Germline assignment: CDR1 MGHRA and CDR2 YSYEKL. J gave up 5 bases and V 2 bases, and 1 base lay outside the gene matches. Here the CDR3 DNA reads TGCGCCAGCAGCCAATGGACAGGAGATACGCAGTATTTT. Amino acid sequence: CASSQWTGDTQYF.

This CDR3 is CASSYNRVRSGELFF. The CDR3 bases are TGTGCCAGCAGTTACAACAGGGTTAGGTCCGGGGAGCTGTTTTTT. The chain joins TRBV6-5 to TRBJ2-2; possible D gene TRBD1, 6 bases. This CDR3 is 15 amino acids long. Germline loops: CDR1 MNHEY, CDR2 SVGAGI. V was pared by 2 bases and J by 6 bases, with 13 bases between.

This clone appeared once. V is TRBV3-1 (or the pseudogene TRBV3-2) and J is TRBJ1-2; no definite D call. V dropped 0 bases and J dropped 4 bases, with 6 bases sitting between them. Germline assignment: CDR1 LGHDT and CDR2 YNNKEL (reference sequence). This CDR3 has 13 amino acids. CDR3 nucleotide sequence: TGTGCCAGCAGCCAAGATCTACCCTATGGCTACACCTTC. Its translation is CASSQDLPYGYTF.

This chain links TRBV3-1 (or the pseudogene TRBV3-2) with TRBJ1-4, with 10 bases matching TRBD1. The V gene end was trimmed by 4 bases and the J gene end by 8 bases; junction bases not matched to a gene: 7. This CDR3 is built from 15 residues. Per germline, CDR1 LGHDT and CDR2 YNNKEL (reference sequence). The CDR3 loop reads CASSRGTGEGEKLFF. CDR3 coding DNA: TGTGCCAGCAGCCGCGGGACAGGGGAAGGGGAAAAACTGTTTTTT.

The chain recombines TRBV30 with TRBJ2-7, with TRBD1 identical over 10 bases. V gave up 0 bases and J gave up 0 bases; unmatched junction bases: 2. The CDR3 totals 15 residues. In germline, CDR1 is GTSNPN, CDR2 SVGIG (reference sequence). The DNA of the CDR3 is TGTGCCTGGAGTGTAGGACAGGGGGACTCCTACGAGCAGTACTTC. Its translation is CAWSVGQGDSYEQYF. Full variable domain (missing parts from reference TRBV30 and TRBJ2-7): SQTIHQWPATLVQPVGSPLSLECTVEGTSNPNLYWYRQAAGRGLQLLFYSVGIGQISSEVPQNLSASRPQDRQFILSSKKLLLSDSGFYLCAWSVGQGDSYEQYFGPGTRLTVT.

V is TRBV3-1 (or the pseudogene TRBV3-2) and J is TRBJ1-2; the D gene is possibly TRBD1 (5 bases). The germline V and J ends were trimmed by 5 bases and 7 bases, with 20 bases remaining between them. CDR3 length: 15 amino acids. Germline-derived CDR1 and CDR2 are LGHDT and YNNKEL (reference sequence). The CDR3 nucleotides read TGTGCCAGCAGCAAGGGATCGGATATCGGGGGTGGCTACACCTTC. This gives the protein CASSKGSDIGGGYTF.

The rearrangement uses TRBV2 and TRBJ2-5, with 8 bases identical to TRBD2. Germline V gene sequence: CDR1 SNHLY, CDR2 FYNNEI. The CDR3 is 15 residues long. With 11 bases clipped from V and 0 bases from J, the junction kept 11 bases outside the gene matches. This CDR3 reads CASQRTSWYQETQYF. The CDR3 DNA reads TGTGCCTCCCAAAGGACTAGCTGGTACCAAGAGACCCAGTACTTC.

This clone came up a few times. This rearrangement joins TRBV3-1 (or the pseudogene TRBV3-2) to TRBJ1-2, with 10 positions matching TRBD1. This CDR3 has 18 residues. Germline CDR1 LGHDT, CDR2 YNNKEL (reference sequence). J gave up 3 bases and V 1 base, and 11 bases lay outside the gene matches. CDR3 protein: CASSQVKIWDRGYYGYTF. The CDR3 DNA is TGTGCCAGCAGCCAAGTAAAAATATGGGACAGGGGTTACTATGGCTACACCTTC.

A few counts support this clone. For the CDR3, the DNA is TGTGCCAGCAGTGATAAAGTGACTCCTACAAATGAAGCTTTCTTT. It yields the protein CASSDKVTPTNEAFF. The gene calls are TRBV2 and TRBJ1-1; D gene unclear. The CDR3 contains 15 residues. V was shortened by 3 bases and J by 7 bases, with 18 bases between the two germline ends. Germline loops: CDR1 SNHLY, CDR2 FYNNEI.

This rearrangement joins TRBV6-5 to TRBJ1-2; D gene ambiguous. Trimming removed 6 bases at V and 4 bases at J, with 15 bases between. CDR3 size: 14 residues. The germline CDR1 and CDR2 sequences are MNHEY and SVGAGI. The CDR3 DNA reads TGTGCCAGCAGCTCGTCGTCCAGTTCCTATGGCTACACCTTC. Its protein is CASSSSSSSYGYTF.

The J gene is TRBJ2-2, the V gene TRBV28, with 7 bases that match TRBD1. There are 15 residues in the CDR3. Germline V CDR1 and CDR2: MDHEN, SYDVKM. V lost 5 bases to trimming and J lost 2 bases; unmatched junction nucleotides: 5. The CDR3 sequence is CASSPGDRNTGELFF. Here the CDR3 DNA reads TGTGCCAGCAGTCCAGGGGACAGAAACACCGGGGAGCTGTTTTTT.

The CDR3 nucleotides read TGTGCAAGTCGCTTTCCGGACAGGGCGGATTGTACTGGGGCCAACGTCCTGACTTTC. Its translation is CASRFPDRADCTGANVLTF. J is TRBJ2-6 and V is TRBV12-2; the table's D call, TRBD1, was not checked against the DNA. TRBV12-2 is classified as a pseudogene. CDR3 length: 19 residues.

The V call is TRBV30, the J call TRBJ1-5; TRBD1 matches at 7 bases. The CDR3 length is 15 residues. Per the germline V gene, CDR1 is GTSNPN and CDR2 is SVGIG (reference sequence). The trim removed 2 bases at V and 0 bases at J, leaving 4 bases unmatched. In nucleotides, the CDR3 is TGTGCCTGGAGTCTGGGACAGAGTAGCAATCAGCCCCAGCATTTT. Translation: CAWSLGQSSNQPQHF.

V and J are TRBV11-2 and TRBJ1-2; D is unresolved. Germline V CDR1 and CDR2: SGHAT, FQNNGV. This CDR3 is built from 14 residues. Trimming pared 1 base from V and 2 bases from J, leaving 8 bases between. The CDR3 DNA follows: TGTGCCAGCAGCTTAGCGGTGCAAAACTATGGCTACACCTTC. Protein: CASSLAVQNYGYTF.

The gene calls are TRBV28 and TRBJ2-1; possibly TRBD2 for D (5 bases). CDR1 is MDHEN, CDR2 SYDVKM, per germline. The CDR3 sequence is 13 residues long. Between the trimmed V and J ends, which lost 5 bases and 8 bases, there was a span of 13 bases. This CDR3 is CASSPRGSDEQFF. The CDR3 DNA follows: TGTGCCAGCAGTCCCCGGGGTAGCGATGAGCAGTTCTTC.

This sequence joins TRBV5-5 and TRBJ2-7; 8 bases align to TRBD1. The CDR3 contains 13 residues. With 6 bases clipped from V and 4 bases from J, the junction kept 6 bases outside the gene matches. Germline CDR1 reads SGHKS; CDR2 reads YYEKEE (reference sequence). As DNA, the CDR3 is TGTGCCAGCACCGGACAGGGTGGGTACGAGCAGTACTTC. This codes for CASTGQGGYEQYF.

V usage is TRBV28 and J usage is TRBJ1-3, with D possibly matching TRBD1 (6 bases). Germline V gene lookup returns CDR1 MDHEN and CDR2 SYDVKM. V was clipped by 8 bases and J by 4 bases, with 18 bases between them. The CDR3 is 15 amino acids. The CDR3 spells CASDHSGVTGNTIYF. In nucleotides, the CDR3 is TGTGCCAGCGACCACTCAGGGGTGACCGGAAACACCATATATTTT.

The V gene is TRBV19, the J gene TRBJ2-7; tentative D call: TRBD1 (6 bases). The V and J ends lost 4 bases and 4 bases respectively, with 14 bases between them. Germline-derived CDR1 and CDR2 are LNHDA and SQIVND (reference sequence). This CDR3 is built from 14 residues. The CDR3, as DNA: TGTGCCAGTAGTAGGGCAGGGGAACCGTACGAGCAGTACTTC. It is translated as CASSRAGEPYEQYF.

This clone turned up a few times. The rearrangement joins TRBV27 to TRBJ1-5, with D maybe TRBD1 (6 bases). The CDR3 spans 14 residues. Between the trimmed V and J ends, which lost 3 bases and 8 bases, there was a span of 14 bases. CDR1 is MNHEY, CDR2 SMNVEV, per germline (reference sequence). The CDR3 DNA reads TGTGCCAGCAGTTTCGTGGCAGGGGTTGAGCCCCAGCATTTT. Encoded protein: CASSFVAGVEPQHF.